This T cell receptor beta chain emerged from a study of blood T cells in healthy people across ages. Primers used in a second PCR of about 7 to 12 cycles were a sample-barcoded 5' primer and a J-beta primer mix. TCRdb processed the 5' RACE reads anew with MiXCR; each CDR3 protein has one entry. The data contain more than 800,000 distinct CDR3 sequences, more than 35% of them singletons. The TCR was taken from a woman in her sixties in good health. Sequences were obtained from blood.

The CDR3, as DNA: TGTGCCAGCATCGCCGGGTTAGCGGCCTACCAAGAGACCCAGTACTTC. It yields the protein CASIAGLAAYQETQYF. The chain is built from TRBV5-6 and TRBJ2-5, with D tentatively TRBD2 (6 bases). The CDR3 has 16 residues. Trimming pared 6 bases from V and 0 bases from J, leaving 18 bases between. Germline V lookup: CDR1 SGHDT, CDR2 YYEEEE.